Below are 31 T cell receptor beta chains sequenced from a single sample in a study of blood T cell repertoires in COVID-19. Clones were sequenced by immunoSEQ multiplex PCR, and TCRdb holds only the in-frame ones, with some missing. The sample lists roughly 200,000 clones, more than 70% occurring once. Sequencing used peripheral blood. These receptors were taken from a person aged 70 to 85 with COVID-19, enrolled during active disease.

The J gene is TRBJ1-1, the V gene TRBV6-5; 10 nucleotides align to TRBD1. Germline V gives CDR1 MNHEY, CDR2 SVGAGI. V gave up 8 bases and J gave up 4 bases; unmatched junction bases: 7. This CDR3 has 14 residues. The CDR3 sequence is CASGTGARSTEAFF. The CDR3 DNA sequence: TGTGCCAGCGGGACAGGGGCGCGGAGCACTGAAGCTTTCTTT.

V is TRBV18 and J is TRBJ1-5; 8 nucleotides agree with TRBD1. The V and J ends lost 2 bases and 5 bases, in that order; junction bases with no gene match: 8. CDR1 KGHSH and CDR2 LQKENI come from the germline V gene. The CDR3 is made up of 16 amino acids. The CDR3 reads CASSPGQGSRDQPQHF. CDR3 sequence (DNA): TGTGCCAGCTCACCAGGACAGGGATCGAGGGATCAGCCCCAGCATTTT.

V and J are TRBV28 and TRBJ1-5; D not resolved. CDR1 is MDHEN, CDR2 SYDVKM, per germline. V lost 6 bases and J 1 base, leaving 13 bases between the germline ends. The CDR3 covers 15 residues. The CDR3 spells CASSPSGGSNQPQHF. The CDR3 nucleotides read TGTGCCAGCAGCCCCTCAGGTGGAAGCAATCAGCCCCAGCATTTT.

This clone has just one count. This chain joins TRBV7-2 and TRBJ2-7, with 12 bases lining up with TRBD2. The germline V gene encodes CDR1 SGHTA and CDR2 FQGNSA. The length of the CDR3 is 16 residues. The V and J ends lost 5 bases and 2 bases, in that order; junction bases with no gene match: 7. The CDR3 reads CASSDRGLAGTYEQYF. The CDR3, as DNA: TGTGCCAGCAGCGATCGAGGACTAGCGGGAACCTACGAGCAGTACTTC.

This clone was detected only a few times. The J gene is TRBJ2-1, the V gene TRBV5-4; tentative D call: TRBD2 (5 bases). CDR3 size: 17 residues. Germline-derived CDR1 and CDR2 are SGHNT and YYREEE (reference sequence). Trimming removed 1 base from V and 4 bases from J, with 18 bases in between. The CDR3 region is CASSLYYTGNTYNEQFF. DNA for the CDR3: TGTGCCAGCAGCTTGTACTATACGGGGAACACTTACAATGAGCAGTTCTTC.

The J gene is TRBJ1-2, the V gene TRBV9; 7 bases are shared with TRBD1. Germline V gene lookup returns CDR1 SGDLS and CDR2 YYNGEE. The length of the CDR3 is 16 residues. V lost 3 bases, J lost 5 bases, and 13 bases stayed unmatched. CDR3 in DNA: TGTGCCAGCAGCGCCCCAAACCGGCCGACAGGGTATGGCTACACCTTC. Translation gives CASSAPNRPTGYGYTF.

The chain is built from TRBV24-1 and TRBJ2-7; possible D gene TRBD2, 5 bases. The V end lost 3 bases, the J end lost 0 bases, and 5 bases lay between the germline ends. Germline-derived CDR1 and CDR2 are KGHDR and SFDVKD. The CDR3 length is 13 residues. In nucleotides, the CDR3 is TGTGCCACCAGTGATGGGAGCTCCTACGAGCAGTACTTC. This encodes CATSDGSSYEQYF.

V usage is TRBV6-5 and J usage is TRBJ2-7; D is possibly TRBD1 (6 bases). V lost 5 bases and J lost 6, with 14 bases in between. The length of the CDR3 is 13 residues. Germline CDR1 MNHEY, CDR2 SVGAGI. CDR3 residues: CASSRIGGGEQYF. The CDR3 coding sequence is TGTGCCAGCAGTCGAATAGGGGGTGGCGAGCAGTACTTC.

The rearrangement links TRBV7-2 to TRBJ2-2; 7 bases are a match to TRBD1. The CDR3 runs to 13 residues. V shed 3 bases and J 8 bases; nucleotides not matched to a gene: 3. In germline, CDR1 is SGHTA, CDR2 FQGNSA. CDR3 sequence: CASSFTGAGELFF. For the CDR3, the DNA is TGTGCCAGCAGCTTTACAGGGGCAGGGGAGCTGTTTTTT.

This clone appeared a few times. The chain employs TRBV5-1 and TRBJ2-7, with 9 bases that match TRBD1. Trimming cost V 0 bases and J 6 bases; bases outside gene matches: 7. This CDR3 has 15 amino acids. Germline-derived CDR1 and CDR2 are SGHRS and YFSETQ. CDR3 bases: TGCGCCAGCAGCTTGGTGGGCGGGACAGGGCCCGAGCAGTACTTC. It specifies CASSLVGGTGPEQYF.

The chain links TRBV7-3 to TRBJ2-1; TRBD1 is a possible D gene (6 bases). Germline V lookup: CDR1 SGHTA, CDR2 FQGTGA. This CDR3 spans 13 amino acids. The V gene lost 0 bases and the J gene lost 10 bases, with 10 bases spanning the gap. The CDR3 DNA reads as TGTGCCAGCAGCTTAACAACCGGGACAGAGCAGTTCTTC. It codes for CASSLTTGTEQFF.

This clone was observed a single time. The V gene is TRBV9, the J gene TRBJ2-2; TRBD2 agrees at 9 bases. The CDR3 is made up of 14 amino acids. In germline, CDR1 is SGDLS, CDR2 YYNGEE. V lost 3 bases and J lost 8; bases outside the gene matches: 5. The CDR3 is CASSADGLAGELFF. DNA of the CDR3: TGTGCCAGCAGCGCCGACGGACTAGCGGGGGAGCTGTTTTTT.

The genes are TRBV7-9 and TRBJ2-7; weak D call: TRBD2 (6 bases). Looked up from germline, CDR1 is SEHNR and CDR2 is FQNEAQ (reference sequence). Between the trimmed V and J ends, which lost 5 bases and 3 bases, there was a span of 14 bases. There are 14 residues in the CDR3. The CDR3 bases are TGTGCCAGCAGCCCGGACACGGGGGACTACGAGCAGTACTTC. Translating gives CASSPDTGDYEQYF.

V gene TRBV4-3 combines with J gene TRBJ2-6; 12 bases map to TRBD2. CDR1 and CDR2 from the germline V gene are LGHNA and YSLEER. The V segment lost 2 bases and the J segment 4 bases; nucleotides outside the gene matches: 15. The CDR3 consists of 21 residues. The CDR3: CASSQSLRRLAGEAGANVLTF. The CDR3 DNA is TGCGCCAGCAGCCAAAGCCTTCGGCGACTAGCGGGAGAGGCCGGGGCCAACGTCCTGACTTTC.

This clone was observed a few times. V and J are TRBV27 and TRBJ1-4; maybe TRBD1 (5 bases). The V and J ends lost 0 bases and 7 bases respectively, with 18 bases between them. CDR3 size: 17 residues. Germline CDR1 is MNHEY and CDR2 is SMNVEV (reference sequence). The CDR3 DNA reads TGTGCCAGCAGTTTATCGCCAGGGTTGAGGACGGGTGAAAAACTGTTTTTT. Its protein is CASSLSPGLRTGEKLFF.

The chain combines TRBV15 with TRBJ1-5; 8 nucleotides agree with TRBD1. CDR3 length: 15 residues. Germline CDR1 is LNHNV and CDR2 is YYDKDF (reference sequence). V was pared by 4 bases and J by 5 bases, with 7 bases of the junction left unmatched. The CDR3 nucleotides read TGTGCCACCAGCAAAACAGGGGGTGCGGATCAGCCCCAGCATTTT. This gives the protein CATSKTGGADQPQHF.

The chain employs TRBV19 and TRBJ2-7; weak D call: TRBD1 (8 bases). This CDR3 has 13 amino acids. Germline V gene sequence: CDR1 LNHDA, CDR2 SQIVND (reference sequence). The V end was cut by 6 bases, the J end by 6 bases, with 15 bases between. The CDR3 spells CASSQDREGEQYF. Here the CDR3 DNA reads TGTGCCAGTAGCCAGGACAGGGAGGGCGAGCAGTACTTC.

The chain combines TRBV2 with TRBJ2-1, with 7 bases that match TRBD1. The J segment lost 7 bases and the V segment lost 8 bases, leaving 8 bases of the junction unmatched. CDR3 length: 13 amino acids. CDR1 SNHLY and CDR2 FYNNEI come from the germline V gene. CDR3 region: CASERQGKNEQFF. DNA for the CDR3: TGTGCCAGCGAACGACAGGGAAAGAATGAGCAGTTCTTC.

A note on this clone: Other DNA sequences in this specimen translate into the identical CDR3. In nucleotides, the CDR3 is TGTGCCAGCAGTCGGGACAGGGGGGCAGATACGCAGTATTTT. Translation: CASSRDRGADTQYF. The J gene is TRBJ2-3, the V gene TRBV2; 11 nucleotides match TRBD1. The V segment lost 5 bases and the J segment 4 bases; nucleotides outside the gene matches: 2. CDR1 and CDR2 from the germline V gene are SNHLY and FYNNEI. This CDR3 region has 14 residues.

V is TRBV2 and J is TRBJ2-7, with 9 nucleotides matching TRBD2. The V gene end was trimmed by 4 bases and the J gene end by 7 bases; junction bases not matched to a gene: 8. This CDR3 spans 14 amino acids. The germline gives CDR1 SNHLY, CDR2 FYNNEI. The CDR3 DNA is TGTGCCAGCAGTGGAAGTCTAGCGGGAATTGAGCAGTACTTC. It specifies CASSGSLAGIEQYF.

This chain joins TRBV5-6 and TRBJ2-2; D is perhaps TRBD2 (6 bases). The germline CDR1 and CDR2 sequences are SGHDT and YYEEEE. Trimming removed 0 bases at V and 6 bases at J, with 9 bases between. The CDR3 covers 14 residues. The CDR3 protein is CASSLAGGSGELFF. For the CDR3, the DNA is TGTGCCAGCAGCTTGGCCGGGGGTTCCGGGGAGCTGTTTTTT.

The rearrangement uses TRBV19 and TRBJ2-6; possible D gene TRBD1, 6 bases. V was cut by 8 bases and J by 0 bases, with 17 bases left in between. The CDR3 spans 17 residues. Germline V lookup: CDR1 LNHDA, CDR2 SQIVND (reference sequence). This CDR3 reads CASRTSGATSGANVLTF. CDR3 bases: TGTGCCAGTCGAACTTCAGGGGCCACCTCTGGGGCCAACGTCCTGACTTTC.

V gene TRBV6-2 or TRBV6-3 combines with J gene TRBJ2-2; tentative D call: TRBD1 (5 bases). The V gene lost 6 bases and the J gene lost 2 bases, with 25 bases spanning the gap. The germline CDR1 and CDR2 sequences are MNHEY and SVGEGT. There are 19 residues in the CDR3. The CDR3 DNA is TGTGCCAGCAGCCTAGGGGCCCGTGTGGCCCTCATCAACACCGGGGAGCTGTTTTTT. Translated: CASSLGARVALINTGELFF.

The chain has TRBV4-3 and TRBJ2-3; no clear D gene. The V and J ends lost 0 bases and 7 bases respectively, with 11 bases between them. Germline V gene lookup returns CDR1 LGHNA and CDR2 YSLEER. The CDR3 is 14 amino acids. CDR3 sequence: CASSQDYSTNTQYF. The CDR3 nucleotides are TGCGCCAGCAGCCAAGATTATTCAACAAATACGCAGTATTTT.

As DNA, the CDR3 is TGTGCCAGTACCTCTCTGGAGTTTGCAAACACCATATATTTT. Its protein product is CASTSLEFANTIYF. The chain employs TRBV19 and TRBJ1-3; D is unresolved. CDR1 LNHDA and CDR2 SQIVND come from the germline V gene (reference sequence). V was shortened by 7 bases and J by 6 bases, with 16 bases between the two germline ends. The CDR3 consists of 14 residues.

The chain couples TRBV9 to TRBJ1-6; no definite D call. V lost 0 bases and J lost 7, with 11 bases in between. The CDR3 totals 15 residues. Germline assignment: CDR1 SGDLS and CDR2 YYNGEE. The CDR3 DNA is TGTGCCAGCAGCGTAGGGGCAGTCAGGAATTCACCCCTCCACTTT. It yields the protein CASSVGAVRNSPLHF.

The chain has TRBV19 and TRBJ1-5; 7 nucleotides line up with TRBD1. Germline assignment: CDR1 LNHDA and CDR2 SQIVND (reference sequence). V trimming: 6 bases; J trimming: 9 bases; junction bases outside the gene matches: 5. This CDR3 has 12 residues. CDR3: CASRQGQGPQHF. The CDR3 nucleotides are TGTGCCAGTAGACAGGGGCAGGGGCCCCAGCATTTT.

The chain carries TRBV15 and TRBJ2-1; 7 bases are shared with TRBD2. The germline V gene has CDR1 LNHNV and CDR2 YYDKDF (reference sequence). The trim removed 6 bases at V and 7 bases at J, leaving 15 bases unmatched. CDR3 length equals 16 residues. CDR3 nucleotide sequence: TGTGCCACCAGGGAACCTATGGGCGGGAGAGGGAATGAGCAGTTCTTC. It specifies CATREPMGGRGNEQFF.

The gene calls are TRBV28 and TRBJ2-7; 10 nucleotides match TRBD2. The length of the CDR3 is 17 residues. J was trimmed by 3 bases and V by 5 bases; bases with no gene match: 13. From germline, CDR1 is MDHEN and CDR2 SYDVKM. CDR3 coding DNA: TGTGCCAGCAGTCCCCCGGGGATAGCGGGAGGTAGCTACGAGCAGTACTTC. Translation: CASSPPGIAGGSYEQYF.

The chain couples TRBV7-2 to TRBJ1-3; D unresolved. Germline lookup yields CDR1 SGHTA and CDR2 FQGNSA. V was pared by 6 bases and J by 3 bases, with 12 bases between. CDR3 length: 14 amino acids. The CDR3 DNA is TGTGCCAGCAGTCGTAACGGAGTTGGAAACACCATATATTTT. Amino acids: CASSRNGVGNTIYF.

The rearrangement joins TRBV28 to TRBJ2-1; D not resolved. Per the germline V gene, CDR1 is MDHEN and CDR2 is SYDVKM. This CDR3 is 14 amino acids long. Deletions cut 3 bases from V and 6 bases from J, with 12 bases between. CDR3 nucleotides: TGTGCCAGCAGTTTCGAAAATAGTTTCAATGAGCAGTTCTTC. Translated, it gives CASSFENSFNEQFF.